These T cell receptor beta chains were read from a single sample in a study of a mutant IDH1 vaccine in newly diagnosed glioma. Sequencing used immunoSEQ multiplex PCR; TCRdb keeps in-frame clones, though not all of them. The sample shows roughly 74,000 clones, approximately 85% of them seen only once. These TCRs' antigens remain unknown. The sample in question was PBMCs, obtained from a glioma patient whose treatment included an IDH1 peptide vaccine. These TCRs come from a man aged 30 to 45 with glioma. Some clones in this sample may be carry-over from other donors' samples. Each CDR3 is given with its conserved first and last residue. D genes are given only for firm matches. The size of a clone is reported for some rows only, either as once, few or many, or as a class for expanded clones.

d_call j_call v_call clone_size cdr3_nt cdr3_aa
. TRBJ1-1 TRBV5-1 . TGCGCCAGCAGCTTGGACGGAATGAACACTGAAGCTTTCTTT CASSLDGMNTEAFF
TRBD1 TRBJ1-4 TRBV5-1 . TGCGCCAGCAGCCACAGGGGCCTTAATGAAAAACTGTTTTTT CASSHRGLNEKLFF
. TRBJ2-4 TRBV11-1 . TGTGCCAGCAGCGCGGGGACCTCGGCGGGCAAAAACATTCAGTACTTC CASSAGTSAGKNIQYF
. TRBJ2-1 TRBV4-1 . TGCGCCAGCAGCCTCCCTGACCGGAACAATGAGCAGTTCTTC CASSLPDRNNEQFF
. TRBJ1-1 TRBV6-6 . TGTGCCAGCAGTTACCTCTCCGGGACTCTCGACACTGAAGCTTTCTTT CASSYLSGTLDTEAFF
TRBD1 TRBJ2-2 TRBV10-3 once TGTGCCATCAACAGGGGGCTCGGCGGGGAGCTGTTTTTT CAINRGLGGELFF
. TRBJ2-5 TRBV11-3 . TGTGCCAGCAGCTTAACGGGTCTGGCTGAAGAGACCCAGTACTTC CASSLTGLAEETQYF
. TRBJ2-7 TRBV5-6 . TGTGCCAGCAGCTTGGATGGCGGGGCGGCCCACGAGCAGTACTTC CASSLDGGAAHEQYF
TRBD1 TRBJ1-2 TRBV6-4 . TGTGCCAGCAGTGACTCGGAACAGGGGGCACTCTATGGCTACACCTTC CASSDSEQGALYGYTF
TRBD1 TRBJ1-1 TRBV5-1 few TGCGCCAGCAGCTCGACAGGGGTGAGGATGAACACTGAAGCTTTCTTT CASSSTGVRMNTEAFF
TRBD1 TRBJ1-5 TRBV4-1 . TGCGCCAGCAGCCAGACGGGACAGGCGTCCAATCAGCCCCAGCATTTT CASSQTGQASNQPQHF
TRBD1 TRBJ1-1 TRBV6-6 . TGTGCCAGCAGGCGGGACAGGGGGTTAAGCTACACTGAAGCTTTCTTT CASRRDRGLSYTEAFF